The 28 T cell receptor beta chains in this list originate from one sample, sequenced in a study of blood T cells in healthy people across ages. Primed by a sample-barcoded 5' primer and a J-beta primer mix, a second PCR proceeded for 7 to 11 cycles. TCRdb redid the calling of the 5' RACE reads with MiXCR, one entry per CDR3 protein. The sample yields around 700,000 distinct CDR3 sequences, 20% to 25% seen once. Another study also made use of these data, one on T cells of mothers and their children.

The source material was blood. The receptors were gathered from a boy younger than 18 in good health.

The J gene is TRBJ2-7, the V gene TRBV20-1; possibly TRBD1 or TRBD2 for D (5 bases each). CDR3 length equals 16 residues. Germline CDR1 is DFQATT and CDR2 is SNEGSKA (reference sequence). Trimming shortened V by 2 bases and J by 6 bases, and 23 bases separated the two germline ends. The CDR3 coding sequence is TGCAGTGCTAGATTACGAGAGGGGACCCAGTTCGCCGAGCAGTACTTC. Translation: CSARLREGTQFAEQYF.

A few counts support this clonotype. This rearrangement joins TRBV28 to TRBJ1-6, with no clear D. Germline assignment: CDR1 MDHEN and CDR2 SYDVKM. The CDR3 is made up of 12 amino acids. The V gene lost 5 bases and the J gene lost 10 bases, with 9 bases spanning the gap. CDR3 residues: CASSVPVSPLHF. The CDR3 nucleotides are TGTGCCAGCAGTGTTCCAGTATCACCCCTCCACTTT.

The chain carries TRBV7-9 and TRBJ2-2; no clear D. The ends were cut back, 2 bases at V and 4 bases at J, with 8 bases in the middle. In germline, CDR1 is SEHNR, CDR2 FQNEAQ (reference sequence). The CDR3 loop spans 14 amino acids. The DNA for the CDR3 is TGTGCCAGCAGCTTACCAGTGATCACCGGGGAGCTGTTTTTT. The encoded protein is CASSLPVITGELFF. Full variable domain (missing parts from reference TRBV7-9 and TRBJ2-2): DTGVSQNPRHKITKRGQNVTFRCDPISEHNRLYWYRQTLGQGPEFLTYFQNEAQLEKSRLLSDRFSAERPKGSFSTLEIQRTEQGDSAMYLCASSLPVITGELFFGEGSRLTVL.

The chain has TRBV11-2 and TRBJ2-3; the D gene is possibly TRBD2 (6 bases). This CDR3 has 15 amino acids. Germline V gives CDR1 SGHAT, CDR2 FQNNGV. The germline V and J ends were trimmed by 5 bases and 1 base, with 13 bases remaining between them. DNA for the CDR3: TGTGCCAGCAGCCAAAGGGGACTCCGCACAGATACGCAGTATTTT. Its protein is CASSQRGLRTDTQYF.

V gene TRBV4-2 combines with J gene TRBJ1-4, with 9 bases identical to TRBD1. This CDR3 comprises 15 residues. The ends lost 4 bases at V and 5 bases at J; junction bases unmatched: 5. CDR1 is LGHNA and CDR2 is YNFKEQ in the germline V gene. The CDR3 DNA sequence: TGTGCCAGCAGCCTAGGACAGGGGCGGAATGAAAAACTGTTTTTT. Amino acid sequence: CASSLGQGRNEKLFF.

J is TRBJ2-5 and V is TRBV12-3 or TRBV12-4; D not certain. The CDR3 is 16 amino acids. The germline V and J ends were trimmed by 3 bases and 4 bases, with 18 bases remaining between them. CDR3 sequence: CASSLRVGVLGETQYF. CDR3 DNA sequence: TGTGCCAGCAGTTTGCGTGTTGGGGTCTTGGGAGAGACCCAGTACTTC.

The V and J genes are TRBV5-1 and TRBJ2-1, with 10 bases aligning to TRBD2. This CDR3 region has 15 residues. The V gene end was trimmed by 2 bases and the J gene end by 10 bases; junction bases not matched to a gene: 9. CDR1 is SGHRS and CDR2 is YFSETQ in the germline V gene. The CDR3 loop reads CASSFSGGAPEEQFF. For the CDR3, the DNA is TGCGCCAGCAGCTTCAGCGGGGGGGCCCCAGAGGAGCAGTTCTTC.

This clonotype was found many times. The rearrangement links TRBV6-5 to TRBJ2-4; 8 nucleotides align to TRBD2. The J segment lost 0 bases and the V segment lost 4 bases, leaving 2 bases of the junction unmatched. The CDR3 has 15 amino acids. The germline V gene encodes CDR1 MNHEY and CDR2 SVGAGI. Here the CDR3 reads CASSSGGLAKNIQYF. As DNA, the CDR3 is TGTGCCAGCAGTTCGGGGGGGCTAGCCAAAAACATTCAGTACTTC.

The chain carries TRBV6-5 and TRBJ1-2; D perhaps matches TRBD1 (5 bases). Per germline, CDR1 MNHEY and CDR2 SVGAGI. The CDR3 is 14 residues long. V was cut by 2 bases and J by 7 bases, with 14 bases left in between. The CDR3 DNA reads TGTGCCAGCAGTTACCGGCAGGGCTTTCCTGGCTACACCTTC. Translating gives CASSYRQGFPGYTF.

Comment on this clonotype: At one of its ends the junction is not consistent with the germline gene, which may arise from a read error. The V call is TRBV5-1, the J call TRBJ2-1; TRBD2 matches at 9 bases. Germline V lookup: CDR1 SGHRS, CDR2 YFSETQ. The length of the CDR3 is 16 residues. In nucleotides, the CDR3 is TGCGCCAGCAGTTTGGGGGCTAGCGGGGCTCACAATGAGCAGTTCTTC. This gives the protein CASSLGASGAHNEQFF. Full variable domain (rest looked up from reference TRBV5-1 and TRBJ2-1): KAGVTQTPRYLIKTRGQQVTLSCSPISGHRSVSWYQQTPGQGLQFLFEYFSETQRNKGNFPGRFSGRQFSNSRSEMNVSTLELGDSALYLCASSLGASGAHNEQFFGPGTRLTVL.

The chain is built from TRBV29-1 and TRBJ1-1, with 8 bases matching TRBD1. Trimming removed 6 bases from V and 0 bases from J; junction bases left unmatched: 6. This CDR3 spans 14 amino acids. Germline V lookup: CDR1 SQVTM, CDR2 ANQGSEA. The CDR3 sequence: CSVHRQGMNTEAFF. The CDR3 region has the DNA TGCAGCGTCCACAGACAGGGGATGAACACTGAAGCTTTCTTT.

The V call is TRBV20-1, the J call TRBJ2-3, with 13 nucleotides matching TRBD2. The CDR3 is made up of 14 amino acids. V was clipped by 5 bases and J by 6 bases; unmatched bases: 5. From germline, CDR1 is DFQATT and CDR2 SNEGSKA (reference sequence). This CDR3 is CSAETSGGPDTQYF. Here the CDR3 DNA reads TGCAGTGCTGAGACTAGCGGGGGGCCGGATACGCAGTATTTT.

As to this clonotype: Since no conserved phenylalanine or tryptophan closes the CDR3, a read error is the likely cause. The chain combines TRBV10-3 with TRBJ2-5; TRBD1 aligns across 10 bases. Germline values: CDR1 ENHRY, CDR2 SYGVKD. The J segment lost 5 bases and the V segment lost 10 bases, leaving 10 bases of the junction unmatched. There are 14 residues in the CDR3. The CDR3 loop reads CASQTGGPSETQYV. CDR3 DNA: TGTGCCAGCCAGACAGGGGGCCCCTCGGAGACCCAGTACGTC.

The CDR3 DNA follows: TGTGCCAGCAGTCCCAAGAAGAGGGGCTACACCTTC. Translating it yields CASSPKKRGYTF. The chain combines TRBV12-3 or TRBV12-4 with TRBJ1-2; the D is unclear. Deletions cut 5 bases from V and 8 bases from J, with 12 bases between. This CDR3 region has 12 residues.

A few counts support this clonotype. This chain uses TRBV25-1 with TRBJ2-7, with TRBD2 as a possible D gene (6 bases). Trimming stripped 4 bases from V and 0 bases from J, with 13 bases between. Germline values: CDR1 MGHDK, CDR2 SYGVNS. The CDR3 length is 15 residues. In nucleotides, the CDR3 is TGTGCCAGCAGTGCCCGGGACTCCTACTCCTACGAGCAGTACTTC. Translation: CASSARDSYSYEQYF.

This clonotype was recorded many times. This chain connects TRBV28 to TRBJ2-5; D is ambiguous. The germline V gene has CDR1 MDHEN and CDR2 SYDVKM. CDR3 size: 14 residues. Trimming left V 3 bases short and J 5 bases short, with 13 bases between. This chain's CDR3 is CASSFRSPRETQYF. For the CDR3, the DNA is TGTGCCAGCAGTTTCCGGTCCCCCAGGGAGACCCAGTACTTC.

J is TRBJ2-5 and V is TRBV5-1, with D possibly being TRBD2 (5 bases). The V end was cut by 4 bases, the J end by 1 base, with 11 bases between. The CDR3 loop spans 14 amino acids. CDR1 SGHRS and CDR2 YFSETQ come from the germline V gene. CDR3 bases: TGCGCCAGCAGCCCAAACGGGGTCCAAGAGACCCAGTACTTC. It is translated as CASSPNGVQETQYF. Using reference TRBV5-1 and TRBJ2-5 for the parts outside the CDR3, the full variable domain is KAGVTQTPRYLIKTRGQQVTLSCSPISGHRSVSWYQQTPGQGLQFLFEYFSETQRNKGNFPGRFSGRQFSNSRSEMNVSTLELGDSALYLCASSPNGVQETQYFGPGTRLLVL.

The V gene is TRBV7-8, the J gene TRBJ1-2, with D hard to call. Trimming shortened V by 5 bases and J by 0 bases, and 25 bases separated the two germline ends. The CDR3 runs 19 residues. In germline, CDR1 is SGHVS, CDR2 FQNEAQ. The CDR3 region has the DNA TGTGCCAGCAGCCCAGAGGGAACAGCCACAACGTTGACTAACTATGGCTACACCTTC. It specifies CASSPEGTATTLTNYGYTF. The full variable domain, rest sourced from reference TRBV7-8 and TRBJ1-2, is GAGVSQSPRYKVAKRGQDVALRCDPISGHVSLFWYQQALGQGPEFLTYFQNEAQLDKSGLPSDRFFAERPEGSVSTLKIQRTQQEDSAVYLCASSPEGTATTLTNYGYTFGSGTRLTVV.

The CDR3 protein is CSARDGDRGSYEQYF. CDR3 DNA: TGCAGTGCTAGAGATGGGGACAGGGGATCCTACGAGCAGTACTTC. V gene TRBV20-1 combines with J gene TRBJ2-7; TRBD1 agrees at 10 bases. The length of the CDR3 is 15 residues. Per germline, CDR1 DFQATT and CDR2 SNEGSKA (reference sequence). Trimming at V came to 0 bases and at J to 1 base, leaving 3 bases not matched to a gene.

This clonotype was seen only a few times. The chain employs TRBV12-3 or TRBV12-4 and TRBJ2-1; D possibly corresponds to TRBD1 (5 bases). V shed 5 bases and J shed 1 base, with 24 bases lying between them. There are 19 residues in the CDR3. CDR3 nucleotide sequence: TGTGCCAGCAGTCAAAGGTGGGCGATAGGGGCCGAGTCCTACAATGAGCAGTTCTTC. Protein sequence: CASSQRWAIGAESYNEQFF.

This clonotype was seen more than once but under ten times. The CDR3 DNA reads TGTGCCAGCAATAGCCTGCTCGGTTCCTACAATGAGCAGTTCTTC. Translation: CASNSLLGSYNEQFF. This chain uses TRBV28 with TRBJ2-1; D not certain. The germline gives CDR1 MDHEN, CDR2 SYDVKM. The V end was cut by 7 bases, the J end by 1 base, with 14 bases between. The CDR3 spans 15 residues.

This chain uses TRBV5-1 with TRBJ2-3, with a tentative D call TRBD1 (5 bases). V was trimmed by 2 bases and J by 2 bases, leaving 12 bases between them. Germline values: CDR1 SGHRS, CDR2 YFSETQ. This CDR3 comprises 15 residues. The CDR3 nucleotides read TGCGCCAGCAGCTTATGGCAAGGGGTCACAGATACGCAGTATTTT. It yields the protein CASSLWQGVTDTQYF. Filled out from reference TRBV5-1 and TRBJ2-3, the complete variable domain reads KAGVTQTPRYLIKTRGQQVTLSCSPISGHRSVSWYQQTPGQGLQFLFEYFSETQRNKGNFPGRFSGRQFSNSRSEMNVSTLELGDSALYLCASSLWQGVTDTQYFGPGTRLTVL.

The rearrangement joins TRBV25-1 to TRBJ1-1; D perhaps matches TRBD1 (5 bases). CDR1 and CDR2 (germline): MGHDK, SYGVNS. The CDR3 has 14 amino acids. V was trimmed by 3 bases and J by 4 bases, leaving 12 bases between them. Here the CDR3 reads CASSDPGKGTEAFF. The CDR3 nucleotides are TGTGCCAGCAGTGACCCAGGGAAGGGCACTGAAGCTTTCTTT.

This clonotype appeared a few times. CDR3 sequence reads: CSVVWDTGELFF. Written as DNA, the CDR3 is TGCAGCGTTGTCTGGGACACCGGGGAGCTGTTTTTT. The chain couples TRBV29-1 to TRBJ2-2; unclear D gene. Per the germline V gene, CDR1 is SQVTM and CDR2 is ANQGSEA. The CDR3 is 12 residues long. Between the trimmed V and J ends, which lost 4 bases and 3 bases, there was a span of 6 bases.

A few counts support this clonotype. The CDR3 coding sequence is TGTGCCAGCACCCATAGGGGTAATTCACCCCTCCACTTT. Amino acids: CASTHRGNSPLHF. The chain uses TRBV27 and TRBJ1-6, with a weak D call TRBD1 (5 bases). The V end was cut by 7 bases, the J end by 6 bases, with 10 bases between. CDR1 MNHEY and CDR2 SMNVEV come from the germline V gene (reference sequence). The length of the CDR3 is 13 residues.

The chain recombines TRBV27 with TRBJ2-5; D gene uncertain. This CDR3 spans 16 amino acids. The ends were cut back, 1 base at V and 4 bases at J, with 16 bases in the middle. From germline, CDR1 is MNHEY and CDR2 SMNVEV (reference sequence). CDR3 DNA: TGTGCCAGCAGTTTATATTGGTCATCGTACCGAGAGACCCAGTACTTC. It is translated as CASSLYWSSYRETQYF.

V usage is TRBV28 and J usage is TRBJ2-5; D gene ambiguous. With the DNA end fitting TRBJ2-7 better, the J assignment may be wrong. The CDR3 extends over 12 amino acids. In germline, CDR1 is MDHEN, CDR2 SYDVKM. In DNA form, the CDR3 reads TGTGCCAGCAGTTCCACAAACTACGAGCAGTACTTC. It translates to CASSSTNYEQYF.

The chain has TRBV7-2 and TRBJ2-7; a possible D gene is TRBD1 (5 bases). Germline V gene sequence: CDR1 SGHTA, CDR2 FQGNSA. CDR3 length equals 14 residues. Trimming shortened V by 3 bases and J by 2 bases, and 11 bases separated the two germline ends. The CDR3 DNA reads TGTGCCAGCAGCTTCGTAGGGGCTACCTACGAGCAGTACTTC. It specifies CASSFVGATYEQYF.